The rows below give T cell receptor beta chains drawn from one sample of a study of T cell responses to AZD1222 COVID-19 vaccine. TCRdb keeps only in-frame clones here, not all; method: immunoSEQ multiplex PCR. The table shows about 140,000 clones, with approximately 90% occurring only once. The material was peripheral blood, obtained on day 0 of AZD1222 vaccination. The source is an adult in good health. CDR3s include the opening cysteine and the closing phenylalanine or tryptophan. D genes are given only for firm matches. Rows may omit the clone size; those that give it use once, few, many or a size class.

J | V | size | D | DNA | CDR3
TRBJ2-7 | TRBV4-1 | . | TRBD2 | TGCGCCAGCAGCCAAGATAGGGGCAATAGCGGGGGGCCCTACGAGCAGTACTTC | CASSQDRGNSGGPYEQYF
TRBJ2-7 | TRBV7-8 | . | . | TGTGCCAGCAGCTCCTACAGGGCCCTCCTGTACGAGCAGTACTTC | CASSSYRALLYEQYF
TRBJ2-7 | TRBV7-9 | . | TRBD2 | TGTGCCAGCGGGCTAGCGGGGGCCTATTACGAGCAGTACTTC | CASGLAGAYYEQYF
TRBJ1-1 | TRBV5-4 | . | . | TGTGCCAGCAGCTTCGGTTTTCAGACTGAAGCTTTCTTT | CASSFGFQTEAFF
TRBJ1-1 | TRBV5-1 | once | TRBD1 | TGCGCCAGCAGCCCAGGTAGGGGGCAGGGCACTGAAGCTTTCTTT | CASSPGRGQGTEAFF
TRBJ1-3 | TRBV29-1 | . | . | TGCAGCGCTGGCCTTACGAACACCATATATTTT | CSAGLTNTIYF
TRBJ1-1 | TRBV28 | . | . | TGTGCCAGCAGTTTACACGGGGGGGGCGGCACTGAAGCTTTCTTT | CASSLHGGGGTEAFF
TRBJ2-3 | TRBV3-1/TRBV3-2 | . | . | TGTGCCAGCAGCCCTTATCCAGATACGCAGTATTTT | CASSPYPDTQYF
TRBJ1-2 | TRBV18 | . | . | TGTGCCAGCTCACCACCGTCCAGGGAACTTTCTGGCTACACCTTC | CASSPPSRELSGYTF
TRBJ2-2 | TRBV2 | . | . | TGTGCCAGCAGCCGAATGGGGCTAGCTCCGGAGCTGTTTTTT | CASSRMGLAPELFF
TRBJ2-7 | TRBV7-9 | few | . | TGTGCCAGCAGCTTTCGCAGGGAAAGCGACGAGCAGTACTTC | CASSFRRESDEQYF
TRBJ1-1 | TRBV21-1 | . | . | TGTGCCAGCAGCAAAGGGGAAGGCCCTGAAGCTTTCTTT | CASSKGEGPEAFF
TRBJ2-6 | TRBV2 | . | . | TGTGCCAGCAGTGGTGACCCAGGGTCTTCTGGGGCCAACGTCCTGACTTTC | CASSGDPGSSGANVLTF
TRBJ2-3 | TRBV7-2 | . | TRBD2 | TGTGCCAGCAGCTTAGGGACTAGCGGGGGAACAGATACGCAGTATTTT | CASSLGTSGGTDTQYF
TRBJ2-3 | TRBV24-1 | . | . | TGTGCCACCAGTGTTGCCTCTCGAAAGACTAACACAGATACGCAGTATTTT | CATSVASRKTNTDTQYF
TRBJ1-5 | TRBV27 | . | . | TGTGCCAGCAGTTTATATCAGCCCAGGGGAGGTCAGCCCCAGCATTTT | CASSLYQPRGGQPQHF
TRBJ2-2 | TRBV15 | . | . | TGTGCCACGTCTAAGGGTCTGACCGGGGAGCTGTTTTTT | CATSKGLTGELFF
TRBJ1-2 | TRBV30 | . | . | TGTGCCTGGACCCGCACGATGGATAACTATGGCTACACCTTC | CAWTRTMDNYGYTF
TRBJ1-2 | TRBV5-4 | . | . | TGTGCCGGCCCAACGGAGGCCTATGGCTACACCTTC | CAGPTEAYGYTF
TRBJ2-7 | TRBV5-1 | . | . | TGCGCCAGCAGCCTAGTGGGCCAGGGGCAGTACTTC | CASSLVGQGQYF
TRBJ1-1 | TRBV30 | once | TRBD1 | TGTGCCTGGAGTGAACCGGGACAGTTATATGAAGCTTTCTTT | CAWSEPGQLYEAFF
TRBJ2-1 | TRBV5-1 | . | TRBD2 | TGCGCCAGCAGCGTGTCTTCCGGGACTAGCGGGATCCGGGAGCAGTTCTTC | CASSVSSGTSGIREQFF
TRBJ1-2 | TRBV6-6 | once | . | TGTGCCAGCAGCGACAACCTTGGGGGAATGCCCCGGGGAGTTGTACGCGGCTACACCTTC | CASSDNLGGMPRGVVRGYTF
TRBJ2-7 | TRBV2 | few | . | TGTGCCAGCAGTGATAATTTACCCTACGAGCAGTACTTC | CASSDNLPYEQYF
TRBJ1-5 | TRBV28 | . | . | TGTGCCAGCAGTTCCGCCCGATATGGTCATCAGCCCCAGCATTTT | CASSSARYGHQPQHF
TRBJ2-3 | TRBV30 | . | . | TGTGCCTGGAGTGCGGGACCCACAGATACGCAGTATTTT | CAWSAGPTDTQYF
TRBJ1-2 | TRBV18 | . | TRBD1 | TGTGCCAGCTCACCAACCCAGACAGGGCAGGACGGCTACACCTTC | CASSPTQTGQDGYTF
TRBJ1-1 | TRBV29-1 | . | . | TGCAGCGTCGACTCTGACAGTACTGAAGCTTTCTTT | CSVDSDSTEAFF
TRBJ1-2 | TRBV24-1 | . | . | TGTGCCACCAGTGAGACCGGGACCACCAACTATGGCTACACCTTC | CATSETGTTNYGYTF
TRBJ1-1 | TRBV9 | . | . | TGTGCCAGCAGCGTAGAGGGGGGTGTCACTGAAGCTTTCTTT | CASSVEGGVTEAFF
TRBJ1-1 | TRBV3-1/TRBV3-2 | . | TRBD1 | TGTGCCAGCAGCTTCCGACAGGGCCGTGGAGCTTTCTTT | CASSFRQGRGAFF
TRBJ1-5 | TRBV5-6 | . | TRBD1 | TGTGCCAGCAGCTTTTGGCAGGGGGCAAGCACGCCCCAGCATTTT | CASSFWQGASTPQHF
TRBJ2-1 | TRBV24-1 | . | . | TGTGCCACCAGTGATGGGGGGGGCGATGAGCAGTTCTTC | CATSDGGGDEQFF
TRBJ1-5 | TRBV19 | . | . | TGTGCCAGTAGTACTAAAGACTCCAGCAATCAGCCCCAGCATTTT | CASSTKDSSNQPQHF
TRBJ1-1 | TRBV29-1 | . | TRBD1 | TGCAGCGGAGCCCCAGGGGGCGCTTACAGTGAAGCTTTCTTT | CSGAPGGAYSEAFF